This TCR beta chain was identified in a study of cytomegalovirus exposure and HLA in healthy donors. On the study more broadly: In a later analysis, it was reported that the approximately 120 validation repertoires had been produced on the same platform as the 550 to 700 repertoires belonging to the first cohort. Overall study results and limits: Clusters of TCRs from the first cohort tended to co-occur in the 100 to 150 validation repertoires (as a later analysis found). Specificity for CMV antigens was confirmed in vitro for a few of the CMV-associated chains. There were 164 TCR beta chains listed as cytomegalovirus-associated.

Measured with immunoSEQ multiplex PCR; TCRdb has only the in-frame clones, and not every one. The sample has approximately 200,000 clones; around 80% are singletons. Points on this clone: The antigen is not known.

Germline V CDR1 and CDR2: SQVTM, ANQGSEA. This CDR3 is 15 amino acids long. Trimming stripped 5 bases from V and 2 bases from J, with 18 bases between. This receptor was identified in a woman younger than 45 in good health and CMV-seronegative. Sequencing used PBMCs. The chain carries TRBV29-1 and TRBJ1-1, with a tentative D call TRBD1 (6 bases). Here the CDR3 DNA reads TGCAGCGTTCCGGACAGAGGATCCCTTAACACTGAAGCTTTCTTT. Its translation is CSVPDRGSLNTEAFF. The full variable domain, in which reference TRBV29-1 and TRBJ1-1 provide the parts outside the CDR3, is SAVISQKPSRDICQRGTSLTIQCQVDSQVTMMFWYRQQPGQSLTLIATANQGSEATYESGFVIDKFPISRPNLTFSTLTVSNMSPEDSSIYLCSVPDRGSLNTEAFFGQGTRLTVV.